The source of this T cell receptor beta chain is a study of T-cell memory formation after mild COVID-19. Findings of the study overall: Proof of SARS-CoV-2 specificity was absent for the second-wave clones that crested on day 37. Those CD4+ clones that contracted were mainly in CM and EM (CD8+ ones in EMRA). Several responding clones turned up in pre-infection memory, indicating that cross-reactive memory may have taken part.

Per germline, CDR1 MNHNS and CDR2 SASEGT. The CDR3 consists of 14 residues. J lost 4 bases, V lost 4 bases, and 2 bases had no gene match. This clonotype was seen a few times. Its specificity is unknown. One entry per CDR3 protein, called by TCRdb with MiXCR from the 5' RACE reads. The sample lists fewer than 350,000 distinct CDR3 sequences; more than 15% were seen once. The chain links TRBV6-1 to TRBJ2-2, with 8 bases aligning to TRBD1. The receptor was isolated from a man between 18 and 29 years old who had mild COVID-19 (a few samples of this study predate the infection). Cell type and time point are not known. The sample comprised PBMCs or a T cell subset sorted from them (not recorded which). In DNA form, the CDR3 reads TGTGCCAGCAGTGTGGACAGGGCCACCGGGGAGCTGTTTTTT. Protein: CASSVDRATGELFF.